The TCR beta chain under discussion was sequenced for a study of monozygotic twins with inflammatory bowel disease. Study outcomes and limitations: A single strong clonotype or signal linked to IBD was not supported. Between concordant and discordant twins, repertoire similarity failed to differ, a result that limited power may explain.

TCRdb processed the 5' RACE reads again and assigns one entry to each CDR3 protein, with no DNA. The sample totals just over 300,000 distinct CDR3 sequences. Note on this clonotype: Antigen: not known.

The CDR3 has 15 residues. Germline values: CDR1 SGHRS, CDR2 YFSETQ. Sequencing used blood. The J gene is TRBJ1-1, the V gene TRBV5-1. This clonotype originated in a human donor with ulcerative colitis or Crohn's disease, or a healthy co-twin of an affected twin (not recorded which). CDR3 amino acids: CASSRSGPASTEAFF.